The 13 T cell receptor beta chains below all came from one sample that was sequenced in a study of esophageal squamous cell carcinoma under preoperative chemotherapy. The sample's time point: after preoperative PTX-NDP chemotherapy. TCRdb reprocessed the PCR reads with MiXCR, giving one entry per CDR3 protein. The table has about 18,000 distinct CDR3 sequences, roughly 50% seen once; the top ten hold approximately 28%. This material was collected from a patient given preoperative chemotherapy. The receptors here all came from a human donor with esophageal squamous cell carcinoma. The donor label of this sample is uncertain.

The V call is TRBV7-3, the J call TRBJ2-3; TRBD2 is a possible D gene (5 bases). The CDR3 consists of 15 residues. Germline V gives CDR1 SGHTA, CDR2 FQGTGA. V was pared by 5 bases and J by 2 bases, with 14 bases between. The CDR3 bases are TGTGCCAGCAGCAAGACTCCGGGGAACACAGATACGCAGTATTTT. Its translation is CASSKTPGNTDTQYF.

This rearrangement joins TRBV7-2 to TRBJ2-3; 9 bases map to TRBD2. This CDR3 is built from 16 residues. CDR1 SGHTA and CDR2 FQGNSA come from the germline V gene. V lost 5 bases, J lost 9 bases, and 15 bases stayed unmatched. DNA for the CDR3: TGTGCCAGCAGCGCACCGGGGCGGGGGGGCAAAGACACGCAGTATTTT. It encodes CASSAPGRGGKDTQYF.

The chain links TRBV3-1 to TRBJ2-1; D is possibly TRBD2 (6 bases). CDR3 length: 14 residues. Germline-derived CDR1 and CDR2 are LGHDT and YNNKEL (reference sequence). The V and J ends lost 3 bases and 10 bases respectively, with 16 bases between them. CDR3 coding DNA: TGTGCCAGCAGCCAGGGGCGGGACTTTGGGGAGCAGTTCTTC. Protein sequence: CASSQGRDFGEQFF.

DNA for the CDR3: TGCGCCAGCAGCGGTGGGGGGGGCACAGATACGCAGTATTTT. Residues: CASSGGGGTDTQYF. V usage is TRBV5-1 and J usage is TRBJ2-3, with 7 positions matching TRBD2. V lost 4 bases, J lost 1 base, and 3 bases stayed unmatched. The CDR3 loop spans 14 amino acids. Germline V gene lookup returns CDR1 SGHRS and CDR2 YFSETQ.

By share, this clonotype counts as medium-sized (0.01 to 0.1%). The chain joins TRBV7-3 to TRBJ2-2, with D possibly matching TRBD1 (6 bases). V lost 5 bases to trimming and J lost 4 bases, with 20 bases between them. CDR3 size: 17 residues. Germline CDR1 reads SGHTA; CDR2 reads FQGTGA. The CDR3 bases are TGTGCCAGCAGCCCGTGGACAGCCGGAGGTGGCACCGGGGAGCTGTTTTTT. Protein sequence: CASSPWTAGGGTGELFF.

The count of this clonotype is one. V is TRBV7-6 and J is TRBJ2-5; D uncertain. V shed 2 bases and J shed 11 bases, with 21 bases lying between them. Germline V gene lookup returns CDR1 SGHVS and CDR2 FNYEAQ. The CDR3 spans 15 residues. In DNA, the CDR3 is TGTGCCAGCAGCTTATATGGCCGGCTCAAAGATACGCAGTACTTC. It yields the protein CASSLYGRLKDTQYF. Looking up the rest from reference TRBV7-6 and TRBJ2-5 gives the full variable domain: GAGVSQSPRYKVTKRGQDVALRCDPISGHVSLYWYRQALGQGPEFLTYFNYEAQQDKSGLPNDRFSAERPEGSISTLTIQRTEQRDSAMYRCASSLYGRLKDTQYFGPGTRLLVL.

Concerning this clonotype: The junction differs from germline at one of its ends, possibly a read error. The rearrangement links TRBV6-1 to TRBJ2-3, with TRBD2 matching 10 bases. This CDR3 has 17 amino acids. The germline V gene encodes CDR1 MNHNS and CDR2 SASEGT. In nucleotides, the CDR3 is TGTGCCAGCACCAGAAAGGGGACTAGCGAGAACACCGATGCGCAGTTTTTT. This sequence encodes CASTRKGTSENTDAQFF.

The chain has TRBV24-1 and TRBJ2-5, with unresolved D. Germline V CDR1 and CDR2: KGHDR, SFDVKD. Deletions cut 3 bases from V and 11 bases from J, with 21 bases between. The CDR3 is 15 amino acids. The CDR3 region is CATSDPAPGNNEQYF. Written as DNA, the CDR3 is TGTGCCACCAGTGATCCCGCGCCGGGCAACAATGAGCAGTACTTC.

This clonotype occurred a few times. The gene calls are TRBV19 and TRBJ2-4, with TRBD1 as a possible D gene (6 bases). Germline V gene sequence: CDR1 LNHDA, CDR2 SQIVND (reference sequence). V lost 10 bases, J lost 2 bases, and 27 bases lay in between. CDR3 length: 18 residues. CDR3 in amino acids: CATSPHFSGGKTKNIQYF. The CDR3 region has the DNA TGTGCCACTTCTCCCCACTTTTCTGGGGGCAAAACCAAAAACATTCAGTACTTC.

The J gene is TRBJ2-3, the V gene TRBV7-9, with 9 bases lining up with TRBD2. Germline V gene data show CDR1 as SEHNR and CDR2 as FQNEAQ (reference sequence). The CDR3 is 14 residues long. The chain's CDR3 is CARSAGLAEETQYF. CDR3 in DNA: TGTGCGAGGAGCGCGGGACTAGCCGAAGAGACCCAGTATTTT.

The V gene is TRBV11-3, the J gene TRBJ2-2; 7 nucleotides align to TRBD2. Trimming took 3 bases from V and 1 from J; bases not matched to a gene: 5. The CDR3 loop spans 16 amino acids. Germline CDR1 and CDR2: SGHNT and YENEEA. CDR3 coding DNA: TGTGCCAGCAGCTTCGGGACTAAGGGGAACACCGGGGAGCTGTTTTTT. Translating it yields CASSFGTKGNTGELFF.

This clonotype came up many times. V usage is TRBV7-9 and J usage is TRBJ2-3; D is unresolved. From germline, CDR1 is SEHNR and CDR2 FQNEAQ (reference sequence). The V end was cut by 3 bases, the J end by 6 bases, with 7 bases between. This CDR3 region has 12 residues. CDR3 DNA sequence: TGTGCCAGCAGCTTTCAAGGGGATACGCAGTATTTT. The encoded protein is CASSFQGDTQYF.

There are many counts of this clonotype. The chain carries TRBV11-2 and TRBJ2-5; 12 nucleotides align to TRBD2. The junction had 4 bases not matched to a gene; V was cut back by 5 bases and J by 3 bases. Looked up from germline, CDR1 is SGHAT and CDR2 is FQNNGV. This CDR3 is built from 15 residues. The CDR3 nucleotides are TGTGCCAGCAGCGCCCGACTAGCGGGAGAAGAGACCCAGTACTTC. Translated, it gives CASSARLAGEETQYF.